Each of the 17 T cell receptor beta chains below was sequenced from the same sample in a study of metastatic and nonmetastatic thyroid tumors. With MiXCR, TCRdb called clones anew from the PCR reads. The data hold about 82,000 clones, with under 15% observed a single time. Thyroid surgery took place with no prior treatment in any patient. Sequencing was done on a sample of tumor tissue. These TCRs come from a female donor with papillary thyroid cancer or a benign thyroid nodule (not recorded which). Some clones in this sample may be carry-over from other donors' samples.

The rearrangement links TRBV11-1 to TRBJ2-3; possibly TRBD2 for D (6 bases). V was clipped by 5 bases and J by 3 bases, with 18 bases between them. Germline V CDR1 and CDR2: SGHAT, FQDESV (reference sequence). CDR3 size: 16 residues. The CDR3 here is CASSPQWVEGTDTQYF. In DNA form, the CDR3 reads TGTGCCAGCAGCCCCCAGTGGGTGGAGGGGACAGATACGCAGTATTTT.

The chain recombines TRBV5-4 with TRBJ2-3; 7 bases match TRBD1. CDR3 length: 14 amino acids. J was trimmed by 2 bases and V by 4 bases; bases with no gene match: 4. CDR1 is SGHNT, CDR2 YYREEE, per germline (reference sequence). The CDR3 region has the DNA TGTGCCAGCAGCCGTGGACAGGCCACAGATACGCAGTATTTT. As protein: CASSRGQATDTQYF.

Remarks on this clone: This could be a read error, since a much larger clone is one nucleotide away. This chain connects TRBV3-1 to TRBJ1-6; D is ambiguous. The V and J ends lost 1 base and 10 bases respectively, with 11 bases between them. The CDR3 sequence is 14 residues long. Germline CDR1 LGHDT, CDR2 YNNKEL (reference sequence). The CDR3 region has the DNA TGTGCCAGCAGCCAAGGATCGACGGTATCACCCCTCCACTTT. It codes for CASSQGSTVSPLHF.

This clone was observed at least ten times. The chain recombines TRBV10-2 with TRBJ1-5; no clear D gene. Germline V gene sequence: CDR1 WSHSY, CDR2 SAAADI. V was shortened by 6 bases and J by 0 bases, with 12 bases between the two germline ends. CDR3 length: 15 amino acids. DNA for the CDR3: TGCGCCAGCAGATCGTCACCTAATAGCAATCAGCCCCAGCATTTT. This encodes CASRSSPNSNQPQHF.

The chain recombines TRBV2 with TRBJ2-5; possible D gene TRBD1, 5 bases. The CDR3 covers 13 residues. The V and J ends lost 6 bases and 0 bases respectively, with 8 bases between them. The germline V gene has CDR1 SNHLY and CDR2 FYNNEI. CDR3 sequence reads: CASRQQDQETQYF. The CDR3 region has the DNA TGTGCCAGCAGACAACAGGACCAAGAGACCCAGTACTTC. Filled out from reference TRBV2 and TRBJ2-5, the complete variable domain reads EPEVTQTPSHQVTQMGQEVILRCVPISNHLYFYWYRQILGQKVEFLVSFYNNEISEKSEIFDDQFSVERPDGSNFTLKIRSTKLEDSAMYFCASRQQDQETQYFGPGTRLLVL.

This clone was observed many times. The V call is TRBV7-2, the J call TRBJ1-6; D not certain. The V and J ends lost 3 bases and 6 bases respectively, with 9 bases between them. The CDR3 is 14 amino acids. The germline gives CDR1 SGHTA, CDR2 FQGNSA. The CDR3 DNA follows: TGTGCCAGCAGCTTCCCGAGTCCTAATTCACCCCTCCACTTT. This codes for CASSFPSPNSPLHF. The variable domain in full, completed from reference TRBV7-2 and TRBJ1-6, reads GAGVSQSPSNKVTEKGKDVELRCDPISGHTALYWYRQSLGQGLEFLIYFQGNSAPDKSGLPSDRFSAERTGGSVSTLTIQRTQQEDSAVYLCASSFPSPNSPLHFGNGTRLTVT.

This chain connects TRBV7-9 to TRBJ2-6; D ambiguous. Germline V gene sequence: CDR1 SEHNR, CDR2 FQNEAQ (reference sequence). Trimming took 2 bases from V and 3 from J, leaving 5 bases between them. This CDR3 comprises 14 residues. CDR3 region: CASSLLDGANVLTF. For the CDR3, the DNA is TGTGCCAGCAGCTTACTGGATGGGGCCAACGTCCTGACTTTC.

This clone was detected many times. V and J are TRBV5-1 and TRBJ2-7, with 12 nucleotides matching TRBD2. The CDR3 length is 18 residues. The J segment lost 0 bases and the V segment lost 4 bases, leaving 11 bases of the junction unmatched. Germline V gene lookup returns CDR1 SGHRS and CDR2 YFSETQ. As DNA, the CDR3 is TGCGCCAGCAGCGCCGGTGGACTAGCGGGACCCTTCTCCTACGAGCAGTACTTC. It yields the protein CASSAGGLAGPFSYEQYF. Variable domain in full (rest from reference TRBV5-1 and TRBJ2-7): KAGVTQTPRYLIKTRGQQVTLSCSPISGHRSVSWYQQTPGQGLQFLFEYFSETQRNKGNFPGRFSGRQFSNSRSEMNVSTLELGDSALYLCASSAGGLAGPFSYEQYFGPGTRLTVT.

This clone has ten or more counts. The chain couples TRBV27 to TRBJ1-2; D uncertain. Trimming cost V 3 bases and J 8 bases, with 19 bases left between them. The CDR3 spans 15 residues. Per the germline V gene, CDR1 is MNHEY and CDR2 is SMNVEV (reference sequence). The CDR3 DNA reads TGTGCCAGCAGTTTTCAGGCGACTGAGTGGAAAGGCTACACCTTC. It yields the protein CASSFQATEWKGYTF.

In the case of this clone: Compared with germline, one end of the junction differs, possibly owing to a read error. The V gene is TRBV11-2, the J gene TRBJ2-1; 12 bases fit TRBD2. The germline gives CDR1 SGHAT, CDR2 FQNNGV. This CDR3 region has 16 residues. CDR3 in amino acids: CASSYLAGGAYNEQLF. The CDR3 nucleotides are TGTGCCAGCAGCTACCTAGCGGGAGGGGCCTACAATGAGCAGCTCTTC.

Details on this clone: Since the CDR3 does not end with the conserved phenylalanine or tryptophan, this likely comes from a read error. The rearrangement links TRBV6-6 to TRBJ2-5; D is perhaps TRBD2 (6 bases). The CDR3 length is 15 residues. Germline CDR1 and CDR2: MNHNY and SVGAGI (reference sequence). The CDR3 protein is CVSSYSLGGVGTQYL. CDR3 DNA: TGTGTCAGCAGTTACTCGTTGGGGGGAGTCGGGACCCAGTACTTA.

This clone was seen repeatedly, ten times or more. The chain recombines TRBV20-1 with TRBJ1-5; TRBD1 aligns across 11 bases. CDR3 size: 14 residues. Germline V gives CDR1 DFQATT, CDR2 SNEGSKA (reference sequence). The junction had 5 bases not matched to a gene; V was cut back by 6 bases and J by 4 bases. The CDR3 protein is CSARTGGGNQPQHF. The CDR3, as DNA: TGCAGTGCCCGGACAGGGGGCGGGAATCAGCCCCAGCATTTT.

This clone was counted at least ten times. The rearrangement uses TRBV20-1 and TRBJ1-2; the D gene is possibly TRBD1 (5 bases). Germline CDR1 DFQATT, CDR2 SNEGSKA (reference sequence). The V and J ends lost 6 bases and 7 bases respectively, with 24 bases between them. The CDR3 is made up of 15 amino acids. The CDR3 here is CSAVTPGTSEGGYTF. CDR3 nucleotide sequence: TGCAGTGCAGTAACCCCTGGGACGTCTGAGGGTGGCTACACCTTC.

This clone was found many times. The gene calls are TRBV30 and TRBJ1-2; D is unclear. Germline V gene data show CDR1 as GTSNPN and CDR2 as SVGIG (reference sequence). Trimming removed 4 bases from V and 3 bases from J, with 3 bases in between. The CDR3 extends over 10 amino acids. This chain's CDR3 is CAWIHYGYTF. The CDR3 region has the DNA TGTGCCTGGATCCACTATGGCTACACCTTC.

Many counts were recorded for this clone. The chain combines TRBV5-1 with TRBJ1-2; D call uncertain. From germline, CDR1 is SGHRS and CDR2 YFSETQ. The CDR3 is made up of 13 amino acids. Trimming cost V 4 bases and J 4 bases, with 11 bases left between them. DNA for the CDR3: TGCGCCAGCAGCCCCACAGATGGCTATGGCTACACCTTC. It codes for CASSPTDGYGYTF.

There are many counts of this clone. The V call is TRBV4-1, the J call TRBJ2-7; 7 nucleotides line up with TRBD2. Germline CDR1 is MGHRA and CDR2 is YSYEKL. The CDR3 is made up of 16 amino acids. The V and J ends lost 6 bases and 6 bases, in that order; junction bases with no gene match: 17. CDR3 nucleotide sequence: TGCGCCAGCAGTCCCCTTCCTGGGGCGGGAGCCGTCGAGCAGTACTTC. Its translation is CASSPLPGAGAVEQYF.

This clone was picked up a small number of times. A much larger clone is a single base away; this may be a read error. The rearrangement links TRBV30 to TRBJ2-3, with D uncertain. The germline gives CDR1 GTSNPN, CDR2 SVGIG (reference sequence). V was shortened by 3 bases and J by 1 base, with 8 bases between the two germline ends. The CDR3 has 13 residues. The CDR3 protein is CAWSPSGTDTQYF. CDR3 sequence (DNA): TGTGCCTGGAGCCCTAGTGGCACAGATACGCAGTATTTT.